This record concerns one T cell receptor beta chain sequence. The CDR3 is made up of 19 amino acids. Germline lookup yields CDR1 SGHTA and CDR2 FQGNSA. V gave up 1 base and J gave up 5 bases, with 24 bases separating them. Libraries were prepared by immunoSEQ multiplex PCR; TCRdb keeps only in-frame clonotypes and omits some of them. The table lists approximately 80,000 clones, 60% to 85% of them singletons, with more than 15% in the top ten. These data belong to a study of blood T cell repertoires in COVID-19. Study in general: Sample material is recorded as cDNA or gDNA derived from T cells, B-cell-depleted T cells, or PBMCs.

Material: peripheral blood. This clonotype was obtained from a human donor in a cohort sampled during active COVID-19. The rearrangement uses TRBV7-2 and TRBJ2-1; weak D call: TRBD2 (5 bases). The DNA of the CDR3 is TGTGCCAGCAGCTTAGGGTTTCTTAGAGTGCGGCAGGAGGACAATGAGCAGTTCTTC. Amino acids: CASSLGFLRVRQEDNEQFF.